This T cell receptor (beta chain) appears in the sequencing data of a study of blood T cells in healthy people across ages. Points on this clonotype: Its antigen is unknown.

The authors ran a second PCR of 7 to 11 cycles using a sample-barcoded 5' primer and a J-beta primer mix. TCRdb itself ran the 5' RACE reads through MiXCR, one entry per CDR3 protein. Here the sample spans some 730,000 distinct CDR3 sequences, about 24% being singletons. The donors, healthy Caucasians from Russia, were aged roughly 6 to 90. The CDR3 loop spans 15 amino acids. Germline CDR1 SQVTM, CDR2 ANQGSEA. V lost 7 bases, J lost 3 bases, and 14 bases stayed unmatched. Study-level points and caveats: Considered underestimates were the diversity estimates obtained from one million T cells. PBMCs left unsorted prevented a conclusive naive versus antigen-experienced comparison. Roughly linearly, TCR beta diversity per million T cells fell as age increased.

Sequencing input: blood. The receptor comes from a man between 65 and 85 years old in good health. The rearrangement links TRBV29-1 to TRBJ2-7; TRBD1 matches 8 bases. The CDR3 protein is CSAQMGQVVIYEQYF. The CDR3 nucleotides are TGCAGCGCCCAGATGGGACAGGTAGTTATCTACGAGCAGTACTTC.